The sample holds a few counts of the clone carrying this T cell receptor (beta chain). The entry originates in a study of beta chain features in type 1 diabetes. Germline assignment: CDR1 SGHRS and CDR2 YFSETQ. The CDR3 extends over 15 amino acids. After removal of 4 bases from V and 0 bases from J, the junction contained 2 bases not matched to a gene. The entirety of the isolated RNA underwent reverse transcription, so expressed TCRB transcripts were sequenced. Profiling relied on immunoSEQ multiplex PCR, and the TCRdb table lists in-frame clones only, not all of them. The data hold around 300,000 clones, with 8% to 13% observed a single time.

The sequence was obtained from a woman aged 25 to 45 in good health. The J gene is TRBJ2-2, the V gene TRBV5-1; TRBD1 matches 8 bases. The sequenced sample consisted of naive CD4+ T cells from blood. The DNA for the CDR3 is TGCGCCAGCAGCCCGGACAGGGCGAACACCGGGGAGCTGTTTTTT. Encoded protein: CASSPDRANTGELFF.